A single sample is the source of the 9 T cell receptor beta chains below, sequenced in a study of brain T cells in children with intractable seizures (dated by TCRdb to the early 2020s). The library was prepared using the immunoSEQ multiplex PCR assay. This immuneACCESS table, as held by TCRdb, lists in-frame sequences with V and J called but not all clones. Of the missing ones, under half trace to an unresolved V gene in checked studies; the others have no known cause. This sample gives 110,000 or so clones in total; around 94% of them show up just once. The ten top clones hold approximately 3.9% of the sample. Per the publication, the time point label means: resected brain tissue, or blood drawn just prior to surgery. The specimen comprised peripheral blood, sampled at surgery. These receptor sequences come from a boy less than two years old with hemimegalencephaly and intractable seizures.

V gene TRBV2 combines with J gene TRBJ1-6; D call uncertain. The V and J ends lost 3 bases and 0 bases respectively, with 15 bases between them. The germline gives CDR1 SNHLY, CDR2 FYNNEI. CDR3 length equals 18 residues. The CDR3 loop is CASSEWVGPSSYNSPLHF. DNA of the CDR3: TGTGCCAGCAGTGAGTGGGTTGGGCCCAGCTCCTATAATTCACCCCTCCACTTT.

This chain uses TRBV18 with TRBJ1-2; no reliable D call. Germline V CDR1 and CDR2: KGHSH, LQKENI. The V and J ends lost 2 bases and 8 bases respectively, with 9 bases between them. This CDR3 has 12 residues. DNA of the CDR3: TGTGCCAGCTCACCAGGGGTCGAGGGCTACACCTTC. The encoded protein is CASSPGVEGYTF.

This chain uses TRBV28 with TRBJ2-2; TRBD2 agrees at 9 bases. The CDR3 is 15 amino acids. Losses at the gene ends were 3 bases for V and 2 bases for J; bases not matched to a gene: 1. Germline lookup yields CDR1 MDHEN and CDR2 SYDVKM. The CDR3 protein is CASSLTSGNTGELFF. The CDR3 bases are TGTGCCAGCAGTTTGACTAGCGGTAACACCGGGGAGCTGTTTTTT.

This chain uses TRBV4-3 with TRBJ2-5, with 9 bases matching TRBD2. Unmatched junction bases numbered 14, after V lost 3 bases and J lost 3 bases. This CDR3 is 18 amino acids long. CDR1 and CDR2 (germline): LGHNA, YSLEER. CDR3: CASSQALGAGGPKETQYF. The DNA of the CDR3 is TGCGCCAGCAGCCAGGCCCTCGGCGCGGGAGGGCCCAAAGAGACCCAGTACTTC.

This chain uses TRBV9 with TRBJ1-6; tentatively, D is TRBD1 (5 bases). V was cut by 3 bases and J by 3 bases, with 19 bases left in between. CDR1 is SGDLS and CDR2 is YYNGEE in the germline V gene. The CDR3 is 18 amino acids. CDR3 bases: TGTGCCAGCAGCGAGGGACCCAACAGACCGCGCTATAATTCACCCCTCCACTTT. Its protein is CASSEGPNRPRYNSPLHF.

The genes are TRBV18 and TRBJ1-5, with 7 bases aligning to TRBD1. CDR1 is KGHSH and CDR2 is LQKENI in the germline V gene. Losses at the gene ends were 1 base for V and 0 bases for J; bases not matched to a gene: 6. The CDR3 totals 17 residues. CDR3 sequence (DNA): TGTGCCAGCTCACCACGGGACAGAACGTATAGCAATCAGCCCCAGCATTTT. As protein: CASSPRDRTYSNQPQHF. The full variable domain, rest sourced from reference TRBV18 and TRBJ1-5, is NAGVMQNPRHLVRRRGQEARLRCSPMKGHSHVYWYRQLPEEGLKFMVYLQKENIIDESGMPKERFSAEFPKEGPSILRIQQVVRGDSAAYFCASSPRDRTYSNQPQHFGDGTRLSIL.

The chain is built from TRBV10-3 and TRBJ2-7; 10 bases are shared with TRBD1. Germline V lookup: CDR1 ENHRY, CDR2 SYGVKD. The CDR3 totals 15 residues. Trimming at V came to 2 bases and at J to 6 bases, leaving 7 bases not matched to a gene. CDR3 sequence: CAISEPGQGSGEQYF. The CDR3 nucleotides are TGTGCCATCAGTGAGCCGGGACAGGGGTCGGGCGAGCAGTACTTC.

The J gene is TRBJ1-1, the V gene TRBV10-3; no reliable D call. The CDR3 totals 14 residues. Germline V gene lookup returns CDR1 ENHRY and CDR2 SYGVKD. Trimming took off 0 bases at V and 2 bases at J, with 7 bases between the two ends. The CDR3 DNA reads TGTGCCATCAGTGAGTCGAACGACAACACTGAAGCTTTCTTT. Amino acid sequence: CAISESNDNTEAFF.

This chain joins TRBV10-3 and TRBJ2-4; D is unresolved. Looked up from germline, CDR1 is ENHRY and CDR2 is SYGVKD. The V gene lost 0 bases and the J gene lost 8 bases, with 11 bases spanning the gap. There are 14 residues in the CDR3. The DNA for the CDR3 is TGTGCCATCAGTGAGTCACCAGGAGAGGACATTCAGTACTTC. Its translation is CAISESPGEDIQYF.